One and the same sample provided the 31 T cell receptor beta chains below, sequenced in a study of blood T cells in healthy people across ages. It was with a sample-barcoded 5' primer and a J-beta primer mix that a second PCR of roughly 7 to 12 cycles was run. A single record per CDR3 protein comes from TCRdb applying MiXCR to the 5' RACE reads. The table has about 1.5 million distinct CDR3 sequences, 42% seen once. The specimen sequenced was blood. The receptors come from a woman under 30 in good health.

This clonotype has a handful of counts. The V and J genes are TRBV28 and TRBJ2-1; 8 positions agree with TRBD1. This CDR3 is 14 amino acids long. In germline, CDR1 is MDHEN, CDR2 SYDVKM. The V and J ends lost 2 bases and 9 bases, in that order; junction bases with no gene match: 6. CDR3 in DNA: TGTGCCAGCAGTTTAGGGACAGGTCCTCGTGAGCAGTTCTTC. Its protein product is CASSLGTGPREQFF.

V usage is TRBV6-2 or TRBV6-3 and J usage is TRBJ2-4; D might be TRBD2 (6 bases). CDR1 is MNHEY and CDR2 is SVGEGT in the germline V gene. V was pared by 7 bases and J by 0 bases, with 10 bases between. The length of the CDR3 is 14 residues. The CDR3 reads CASTRDLAKNIQYF. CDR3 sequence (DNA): TGTGCCAGCACTCGGGACTTAGCCAAAAACATTCAGTACTTC.

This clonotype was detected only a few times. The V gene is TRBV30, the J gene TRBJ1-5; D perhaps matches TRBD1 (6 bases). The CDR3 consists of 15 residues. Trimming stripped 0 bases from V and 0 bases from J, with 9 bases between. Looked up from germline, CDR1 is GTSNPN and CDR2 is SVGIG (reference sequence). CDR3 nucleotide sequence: TGTGCCTGGAGTGTCGGGGGGCATAGCAATCAGCCCCAGCATTTT. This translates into CAWSVGGHSNQPQHF.

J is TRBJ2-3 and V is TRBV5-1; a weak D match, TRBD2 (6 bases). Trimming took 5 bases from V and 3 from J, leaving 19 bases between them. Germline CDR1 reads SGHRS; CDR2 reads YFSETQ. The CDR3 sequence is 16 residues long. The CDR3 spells CASRTGGAPATDTQYF. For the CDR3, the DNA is TGCGCCAGCAGAACTGGCGGGGCCCCGGCGACAGATACGCAGTATTTT.

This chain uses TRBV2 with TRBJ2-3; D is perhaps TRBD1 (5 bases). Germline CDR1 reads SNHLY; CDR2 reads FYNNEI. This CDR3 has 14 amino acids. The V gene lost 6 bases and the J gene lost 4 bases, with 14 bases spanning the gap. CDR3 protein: CASRDDKGADTQYF. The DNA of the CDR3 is TGTGCCAGCAGGGACGACAAAGGGGCAGATACGCAGTATTTT.

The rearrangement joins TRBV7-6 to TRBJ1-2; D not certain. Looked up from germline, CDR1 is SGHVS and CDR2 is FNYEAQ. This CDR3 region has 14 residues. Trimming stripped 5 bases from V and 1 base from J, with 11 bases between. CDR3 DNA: TGTGCCAGCAGCCCGGCGCAGGATAACTATGGCTACACCTTC. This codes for CASSPAQDNYGYTF.

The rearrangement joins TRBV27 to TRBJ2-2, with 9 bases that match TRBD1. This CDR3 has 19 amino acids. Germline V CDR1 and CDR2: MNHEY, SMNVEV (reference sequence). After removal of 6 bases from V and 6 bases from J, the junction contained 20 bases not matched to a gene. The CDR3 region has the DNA TGTGCCAGCAGCCTTGGCCGGGGATTCCGGGACAGGGCTTCCGGGGAGCTGTTTTTT. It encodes CASSLGRGFRDRASGELFF.

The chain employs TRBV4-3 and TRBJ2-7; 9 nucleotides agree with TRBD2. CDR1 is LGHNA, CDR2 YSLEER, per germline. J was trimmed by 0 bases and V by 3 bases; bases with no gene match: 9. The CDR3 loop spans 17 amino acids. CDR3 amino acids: CASSQGHSGGLSYEQYF. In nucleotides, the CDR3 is TGCGCCAGCAGCCAGGGACATAGCGGGGGCCTCTCCTACGAGCAGTACTTC.

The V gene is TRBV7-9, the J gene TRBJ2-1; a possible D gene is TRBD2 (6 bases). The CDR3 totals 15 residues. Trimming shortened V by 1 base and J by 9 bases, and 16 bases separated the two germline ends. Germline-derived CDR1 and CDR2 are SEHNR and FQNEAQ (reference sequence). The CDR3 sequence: CASSLGGLASGEQFF. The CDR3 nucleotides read TGTGCCAGCAGCTTAGGTGGTCTAGCGTCGGGTGAGCAGTTCTTC.

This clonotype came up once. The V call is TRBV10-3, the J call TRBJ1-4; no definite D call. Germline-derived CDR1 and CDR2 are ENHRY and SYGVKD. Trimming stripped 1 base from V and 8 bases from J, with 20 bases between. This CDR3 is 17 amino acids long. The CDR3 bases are TGTGCCATCAGTGAGTACGCGCCCGGTGGGGTCAGAGAAAAACTGTTTTTT. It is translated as CAISEYAPGGVREKLFF.

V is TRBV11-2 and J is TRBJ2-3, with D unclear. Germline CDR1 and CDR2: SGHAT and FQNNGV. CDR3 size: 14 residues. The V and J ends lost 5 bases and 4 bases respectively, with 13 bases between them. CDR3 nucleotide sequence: TGTGCCAGCAGCGGCGAGCGCCCGGCAGATACGCAGTATTTT. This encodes CASSGERPADTQYF.

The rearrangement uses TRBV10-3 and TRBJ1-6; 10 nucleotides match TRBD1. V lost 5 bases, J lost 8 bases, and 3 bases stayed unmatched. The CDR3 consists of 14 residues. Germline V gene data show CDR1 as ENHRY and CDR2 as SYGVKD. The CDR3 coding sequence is TGTGCCATCAGTTACGGACAGGGGGATTCACCCCTCCACTTT. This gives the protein CAISYGQGDSPLHF.

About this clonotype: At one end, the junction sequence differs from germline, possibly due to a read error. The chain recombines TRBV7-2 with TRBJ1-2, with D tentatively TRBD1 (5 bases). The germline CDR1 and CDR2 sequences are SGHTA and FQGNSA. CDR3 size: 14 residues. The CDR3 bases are TGTGCCGGCAGCCCGCGGGACCTTGCTTATGGCTACACCTTC. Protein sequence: CAGSPRDLAYGYTF.

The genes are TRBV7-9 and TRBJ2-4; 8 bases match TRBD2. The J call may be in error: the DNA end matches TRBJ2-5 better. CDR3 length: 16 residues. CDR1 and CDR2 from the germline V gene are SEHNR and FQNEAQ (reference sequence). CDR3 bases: TGTGCCAGCAGCTTAATTCCAGCGGGGGTCCAAGAGACCCAGTACTTC. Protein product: CASSLIPAGVQETQYF.

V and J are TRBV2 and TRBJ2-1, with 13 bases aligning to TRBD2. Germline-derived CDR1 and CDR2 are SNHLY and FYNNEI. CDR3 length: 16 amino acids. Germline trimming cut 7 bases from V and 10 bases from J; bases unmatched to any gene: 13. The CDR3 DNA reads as TGTGCCAGCAATCCCCTGGGACTAGCGGGACATCAGGAGCAGTTCTTC. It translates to CASNPLGLAGHQEQFF.

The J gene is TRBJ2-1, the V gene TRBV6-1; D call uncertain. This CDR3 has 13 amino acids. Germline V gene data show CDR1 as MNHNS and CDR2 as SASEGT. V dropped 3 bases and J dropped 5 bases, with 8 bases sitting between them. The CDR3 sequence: CASSESPDNEQFF. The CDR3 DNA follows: TGTGCCAGCAGTGAGAGCCCGGACAATGAGCAGTTCTTC.

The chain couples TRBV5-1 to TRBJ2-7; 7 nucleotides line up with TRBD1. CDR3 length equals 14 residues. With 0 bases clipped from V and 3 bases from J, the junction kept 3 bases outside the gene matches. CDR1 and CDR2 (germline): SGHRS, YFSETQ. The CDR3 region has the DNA TGCGCCAGCAGCTTGGGTCACAGGGGCTACGAGCAGTACTTC. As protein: CASSLGHRGYEQYF.

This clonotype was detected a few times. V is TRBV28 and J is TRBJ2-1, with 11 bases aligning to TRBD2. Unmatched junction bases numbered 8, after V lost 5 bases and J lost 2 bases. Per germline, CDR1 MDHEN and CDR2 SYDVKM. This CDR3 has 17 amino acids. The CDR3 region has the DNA TGTGCCAGCAGTGCCCCGCCGGGACTAGCGGCCTACAATGAGCAGTTCTTC. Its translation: CASSAPPGLAAYNEQFF.

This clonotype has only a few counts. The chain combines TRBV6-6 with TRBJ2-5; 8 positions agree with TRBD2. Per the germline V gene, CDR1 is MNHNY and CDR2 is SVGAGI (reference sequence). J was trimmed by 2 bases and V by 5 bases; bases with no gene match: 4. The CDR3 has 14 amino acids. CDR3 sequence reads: CASSDTSGQETQYF. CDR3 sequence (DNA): TGTGCCAGCAGTGATACTAGCGGTCAAGAGACCCAGTACTTC.

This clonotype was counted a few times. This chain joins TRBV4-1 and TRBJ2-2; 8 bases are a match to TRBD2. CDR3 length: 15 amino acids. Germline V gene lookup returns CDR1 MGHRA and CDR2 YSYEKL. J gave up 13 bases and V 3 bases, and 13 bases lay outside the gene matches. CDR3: CASSQPREGLGVLFF. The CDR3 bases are TGCGCCAGCAGCCAGCCCCGGGAGGGCCTTGGAGTGCTGTTTTTT.

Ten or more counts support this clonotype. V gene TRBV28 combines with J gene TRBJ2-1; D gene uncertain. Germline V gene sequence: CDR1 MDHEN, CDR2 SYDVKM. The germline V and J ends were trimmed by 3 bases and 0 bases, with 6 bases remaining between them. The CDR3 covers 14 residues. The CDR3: CASSFLSSYNEQFF. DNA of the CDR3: TGTGCCAGCAGTTTTCTGAGCTCCTACAATGAGCAGTTCTTC.

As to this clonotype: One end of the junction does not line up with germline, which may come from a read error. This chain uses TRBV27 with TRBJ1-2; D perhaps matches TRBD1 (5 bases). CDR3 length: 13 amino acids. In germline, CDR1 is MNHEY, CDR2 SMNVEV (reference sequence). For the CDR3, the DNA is TGTGCCATCAGTTTATTACCAGGGTATGGCTACACCTTC. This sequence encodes CAISLLPGYGYTF.

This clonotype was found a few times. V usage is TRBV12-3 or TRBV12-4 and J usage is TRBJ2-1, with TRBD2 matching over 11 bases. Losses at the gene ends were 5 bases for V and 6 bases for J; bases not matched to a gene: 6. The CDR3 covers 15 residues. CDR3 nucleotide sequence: TGTGCCAGCAGTCAGGGACTAGCGGAGGGCAATGAGCAGTTCTTC. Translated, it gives CASSQGLAEGNEQFF.

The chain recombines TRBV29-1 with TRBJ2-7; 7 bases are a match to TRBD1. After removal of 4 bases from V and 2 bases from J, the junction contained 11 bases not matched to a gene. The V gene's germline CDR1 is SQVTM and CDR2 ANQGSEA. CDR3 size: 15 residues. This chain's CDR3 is CSVVTPDRDPYEQYF. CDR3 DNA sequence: TGCAGCGTTGTAACTCCCGACAGGGACCCCTACGAGCAGTACTTC.

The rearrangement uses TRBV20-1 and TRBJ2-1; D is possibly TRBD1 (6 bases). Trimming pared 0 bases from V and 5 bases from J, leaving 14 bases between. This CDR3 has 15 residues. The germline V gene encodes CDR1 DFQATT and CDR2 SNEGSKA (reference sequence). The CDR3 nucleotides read TGCAGTGCTAGAGATCGGCGGCAGGGGAACAATGAGCAGTTCTTC. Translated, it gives CSARDRRQGNNEQFF.

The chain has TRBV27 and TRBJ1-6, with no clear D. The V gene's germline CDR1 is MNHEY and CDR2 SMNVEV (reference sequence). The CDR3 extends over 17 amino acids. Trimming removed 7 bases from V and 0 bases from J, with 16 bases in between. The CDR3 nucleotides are TGTGCCAGCACACTGGTTGCGGGAAGCTCCTATAATTCACCCCTCCACTTT. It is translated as CASTLVAGSSYNSPLHF.

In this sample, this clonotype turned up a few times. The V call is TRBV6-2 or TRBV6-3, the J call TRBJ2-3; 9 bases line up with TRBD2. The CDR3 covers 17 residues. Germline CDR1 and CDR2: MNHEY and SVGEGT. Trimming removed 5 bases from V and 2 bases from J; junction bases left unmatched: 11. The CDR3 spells CASSKRGTSFFTDTQYF. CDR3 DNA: TGTGCCAGCAGTAAACGCGGGACTAGCTTTTTCACAGATACGCAGTATTTT.

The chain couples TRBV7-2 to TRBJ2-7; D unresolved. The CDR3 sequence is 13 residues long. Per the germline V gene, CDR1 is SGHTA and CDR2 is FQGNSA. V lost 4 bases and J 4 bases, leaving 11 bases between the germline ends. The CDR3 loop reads CASSSLLRYEQYF. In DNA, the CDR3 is TGTGCCAGCAGCTCCCTTCTGAGGTACGAGCAGTACTTC.

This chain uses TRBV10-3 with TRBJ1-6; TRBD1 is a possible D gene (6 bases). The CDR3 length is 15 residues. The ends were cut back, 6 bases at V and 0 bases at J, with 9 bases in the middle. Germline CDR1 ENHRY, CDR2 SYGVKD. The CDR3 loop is CAIREDSSYNSPLHF. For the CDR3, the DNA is TGTGCCATCAGAGAGGACAGCTCCTATAATTCACCCCTCCACTTT.

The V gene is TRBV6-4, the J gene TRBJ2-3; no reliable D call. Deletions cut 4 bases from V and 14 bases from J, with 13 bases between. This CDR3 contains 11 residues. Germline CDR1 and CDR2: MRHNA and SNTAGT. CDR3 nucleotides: TGTGCCAGCAGTGTTGGAGAACGGGTGTATTTT. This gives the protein CASSVGERVYF.

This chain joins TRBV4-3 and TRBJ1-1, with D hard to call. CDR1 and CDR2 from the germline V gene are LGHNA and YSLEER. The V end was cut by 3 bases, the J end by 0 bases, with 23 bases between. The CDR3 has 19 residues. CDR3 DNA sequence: TGCGCCAGCAGCCAGGATGAAGTTTGGGGAAACATCTTGAACACTGAAGCTTTCTTT. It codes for CASSQDEVWGNILNTEAFF.